Shown below are 3 T cell receptor beta chains from a single sample sequenced in a study of spatial heterogeneity in lung cancer. TCRdb re-called the 5' RACE reads with MiXCR, one entry per CDR3 protein. The sample shows roughly 24,000 distinct CDR3 sequences, roughly 9.7% of them seen only once. Noted time point: blood at routine non-recurrence follow-up after resection. The sample was PBMCs, taken at follow-up. Receptors originate from a male donor with early-stage non-small cell lung cancer.

CDR3 sequence: CASSLFSQGKDEQYF. In nucleotides, the CDR3 is TGTGCCAGCAGTTTATTCTCTCAGGGCAAGGACGAGCAGTACTTC. The J gene is TRBJ2-7, the V gene TRBV28, with D tentatively TRBD1 (5 bases). Per the germline V gene, CDR1 is MDHEN and CDR2 is SYDVKM. The ends were cut back, 1 base at V and 5 bases at J, with 15 bases in the middle. This CDR3 is built from 15 residues.

At least ten counts were recorded for this clonotype. The J gene is TRBJ2-3, the V gene TRBV27, with TRBD2 matching 10 bases. Germline V gene sequence: CDR1 MNHEY, CDR2 SMNVEV (reference sequence). The CDR3 extends over 16 amino acids. After removal of 5 bases from V and 2 bases from J, the junction contained 7 bases not matched to a gene. The CDR3 sequence is CASSTTAGGPTDTQYF. CDR3 in DNA: TGTGCCAGCAGTACCACAGCGGGGGGGCCCACAGATACGCAGTATTTT.

The table lists this clonotype with many counts. V is TRBV4-1 and J is TRBJ2-7; D is perhaps TRBD1 (6 bases). Germline CDR1 reads MGHRA; CDR2 reads YSYEKL. The CDR3 consists of 16 residues. Deletions cut 3 bases from V and 0 bases from J, with 15 bases between. CDR3 region: CASSHPRDTSSYEQYF. The CDR3 DNA reads as TGCGCCAGCAGCCACCCCCGGGACACAAGCTCCTACGAGCAGTACTTC.